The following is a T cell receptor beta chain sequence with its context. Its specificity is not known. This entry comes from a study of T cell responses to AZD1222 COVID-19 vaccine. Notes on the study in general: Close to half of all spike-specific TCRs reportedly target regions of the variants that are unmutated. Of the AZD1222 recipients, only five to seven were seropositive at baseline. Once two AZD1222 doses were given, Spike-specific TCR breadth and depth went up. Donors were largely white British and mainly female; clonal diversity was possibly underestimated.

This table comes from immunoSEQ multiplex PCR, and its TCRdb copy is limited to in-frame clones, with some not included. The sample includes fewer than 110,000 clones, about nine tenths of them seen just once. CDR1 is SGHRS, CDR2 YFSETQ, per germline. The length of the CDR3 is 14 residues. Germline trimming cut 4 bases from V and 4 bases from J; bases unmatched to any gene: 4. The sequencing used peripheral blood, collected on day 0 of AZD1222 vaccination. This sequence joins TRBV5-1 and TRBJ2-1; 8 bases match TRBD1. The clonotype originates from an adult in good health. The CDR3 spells CASSRGQVYNEQFF. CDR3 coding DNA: TGCGCCAGCAGCAGGGGACAGGTTTACAATGAGCAGTTCTTC.